These 13 T cell receptor beta chains originate from one sample sequenced in a study of patients and donors after allogeneic stem cell transplantation. TCRdb ran MiXCR on the RT-PCR reads and lists one entry per CDR3 protein. The sample includes approximately 200,000 distinct CDR3 sequences, 38% seen only once; the top ten take approximately 10%. The material sequenced was blood, either unsorted or a sorted T cell fraction (not recorded which). All receptors derive from a human donor who was either an allogeneic HSCT recipient or a stem cell or donor lymphocyte infusion donor (not recorded which). It is not recorded whose cells these are; they may come from a transplant donor.

This clonotype was picked up a small number of times. This chain connects TRBV20-1 to TRBJ2-7; D uncertain. This CDR3 has 12 amino acids. The V gene's germline CDR1 is DFQATT and CDR2 SNEGSKA (reference sequence). V was trimmed by 4 bases and J by 7 bases, leaving 14 bases between them. The CDR3 here is CSATKAISEQYF. DNA of the CDR3: TGCAGTGCTACCAAGGCTATTAGTGAGCAGTACTTC.

The chain uses TRBV3-1 and TRBJ1-2; the D is unclear. Germline V CDR1 and CDR2: LGHDT, YNNKEL (reference sequence). The V end lost 4 bases, the J end lost 7 bases, and 16 bases lay between the germline ends. The CDR3 loop spans 14 amino acids. As DNA, the CDR3 is TGTGCCAGCAGCCGGGATCCCCGAGGTACTGGCTACACCTTC. Translation: CASSRDPRGTGYTF.

This clonotype has more than one count but fewer than ten. V and J are TRBV12-3 or TRBV12-4 and TRBJ1-2; no clear D. The CDR3 spans 13 residues. V lost 5 bases to trimming and J lost 3 bases, with 10 bases between them. The CDR3 DNA reads as TGTGCCAGCAGTCCGTTCTCGTACTATGGCTACACCTTC. Translating it yields CASSPFSYYGYTF.

This chain links TRBV6-5 with TRBJ1-2; 12 bases agree with TRBD1. The germline CDR1 and CDR2 sequences are MNHEY and SVGAGI. V lost 5 bases to trimming and J lost 4 bases; unmatched junction nucleotides: 8. The CDR3 totals 16 residues. The CDR3 loop reads CASSRGGTGGGYGYTF. In DNA, the CDR3 is TGTGCCAGCAGTCGGGGAGGGACAGGGGGCGGCTATGGCTACACCTTC.

This chain links TRBV6-5 with TRBJ2-3, with D perhaps matching TRBD1 or TRBD2 (6 bases each). This CDR3 is 16 amino acids long. Germline loops: CDR1 MNHEY, CDR2 SVGAGI. The V end lost 2 bases, the J end lost 7 bases, and 19 bases lay between the germline ends. Here the CDR3 DNA reads TGTGCCAGCAGTTACGATGGGGGGCATTTCTTAAATACGCAGTATTTT. Its protein is CASSYDGGHFLNTQYF.

J is TRBJ2-1 and V is TRBV4-2; 7 nucleotides align to TRBD2. The CDR3 consists of 15 residues. The germline gives CDR1 LGHNA, CDR2 YNFKEQ. Trimming cost V 1 base and J 7 bases; bases outside gene matches: 7. CDR3 DNA sequence: TGTGCCAGCAGCCAAGGCCCCCTGGGAGGGAATGAGCAGTTCTTC. Amino acid sequence: CASSQGPLGGNEQFF.

The chain is built from TRBV7-6 and TRBJ2-3; D remains unclear. Deletions cut 3 bases from V and 4 bases from J, with 8 bases between. CDR1 and CDR2 from the germline V gene are SGHVS and FNYEAQ. This CDR3 comprises 13 residues. The CDR3 loop reads CASSFRVADTQYF. DNA of the CDR3: TGTGCCAGCAGCTTTAGGGTGGCAGATACGCAGTATTTT. The full variable domain, completed using reference TRBV7-6 and TRBJ2-3, is GAGVSQSPRYKVTKRGQDVALRCDPISGHVSLYWYRQALGQGPEFLTYFNYEAQQDKSGLPNDRFSAERPEGSISTLTIQRTEQRDSAMYRCASSFRVADTQYFGPGTRLTVL.

The rearrangement links TRBV3-1 to TRBJ2-2, with D tentatively TRBD1 (6 bases). Per the germline V gene, CDR1 is LGHDT and CDR2 is YNNKEL (reference sequence). CDR3 length: 18 amino acids. Trimming took off 3 bases at V and 0 bases at J, with 17 bases between the two ends. The CDR3 protein is CASSQIDYQGPNTGELFF. In nucleotides, the CDR3 is TGTGCCAGCAGCCAGATAGATTACCAGGGGCCGAACACCGGGGAGCTGTTTTTT.

The chain uses TRBV30 and TRBJ1-1; no firm D call. From germline, CDR1 is GTSNPN and CDR2 SVGIG (reference sequence). CDR3 length: 16 amino acids. Between the trimmed V and J ends, which lost 2 bases and 7 bases, there was a span of 23 bases. The CDR3 bases are TGTGCCTGGAGTCGACGGACCAATCCAACAAAAGGTGAAGCTTTCTTT. Translating it yields CAWSRRTNPTKGEAFF.

V and J are TRBV3-1 and TRBJ1-5; a weak D match, TRBD1 (5 bases). The CDR3 extends over 13 amino acids. Germline V gene data show CDR1 as LGHDT and CDR2 as YNNKEL (reference sequence). V shed 1 base and J shed 11 bases, with 12 bases lying between them. CDR3 region: CASSQGPAGAQHF. DNA for the CDR3: TGTGCCAGCAGCCAAGGTCCTGCGGGGGCCCAGCATTTT.

This clonotype was seen a single time. J is TRBJ2-5 and V is TRBV5-1, with a possible D match to TRBD2 (6 bases). Germline CDR1 SGHRS, CDR2 YFSETQ. V lost 6 bases and J 2 bases, leaving 17 bases between the germline ends. The CDR3 consists of 15 residues. CDR3 DNA: TGCGCCAGCACCTCTGGGGGACTGGGACAAGAGACCCAGTACTTC. Encoded protein: CASTSGGLGQETQYF.

This clonotype has at least ten counts. J is TRBJ2-3 and V is TRBV20-1; the D is unclear. The V gene's germline CDR1 is DFQATT and CDR2 SNEGSKA (reference sequence). This CDR3 has 16 amino acids. Trimming pared 5 bases from V and 2 bases from J, leaving 20 bases between. In nucleotides, the CDR3 is TGCAGTGCTTTGACTTTCCTTAGAGACTTCACAGATACGCAGTATTTT. Its translation: CSALTFLRDFTDTQYF.

This chain joins TRBV11-2 and TRBJ1-1; D not resolved. The V end was cut by 3 bases, the J end by 8 bases, with 10 bases between. From germline, CDR1 is SGHAT and CDR2 FQNNGV. This CDR3 contains 12 residues. This chain's CDR3 is CASSFDSLEAFF. The CDR3 DNA sequence: TGTGCCAGCAGCTTCGACTCACTCGAAGCTTTCTTT.